The clone carrying this TCR beta chain has more than one count but fewer than ten. The V end was cut by 5 bases, the J end by 0 bases, with 15 bases between. CDR1 SGHRS and CDR2 YFSETQ come from the germline V gene. The CDR3 totals 17 residues. This entry comes from a study of T-cell memory formation after mild COVID-19. MiXCR, applied by TCRdb to the 5' RACE reads, yields one record per CDR3 protein. The table lists tens of thousands of distinct CDR3 sequences, approximately 15% of them singletons. Source material: PBMCs or a T cell subset sorted from them (not recorded which). The origin of this receptor is a man younger than 30 who had mild COVID-19 (a few samples of this study predate the infection). Cell type and time point are not known. The chain carries TRBV5-1 and TRBJ2-6, with D perhaps matching TRBD1 or TRBD2 (6 bases each). The CDR3 here is CASSPVGGASGANVLTF. CDR3 bases: TGCGCCAGCAGTCCTGTCGGGGGCGCCTCTGGGGCCAACGTCCTGACTTTC.